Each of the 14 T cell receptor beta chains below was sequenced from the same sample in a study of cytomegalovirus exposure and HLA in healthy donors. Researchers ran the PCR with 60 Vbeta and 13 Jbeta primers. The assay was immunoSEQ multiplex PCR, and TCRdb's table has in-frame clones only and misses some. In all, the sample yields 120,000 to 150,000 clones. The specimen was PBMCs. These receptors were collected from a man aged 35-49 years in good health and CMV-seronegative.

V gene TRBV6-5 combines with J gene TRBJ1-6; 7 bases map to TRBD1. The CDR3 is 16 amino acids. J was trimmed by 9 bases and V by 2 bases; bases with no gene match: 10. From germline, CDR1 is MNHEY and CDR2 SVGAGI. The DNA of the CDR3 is TGTGCCAGCAGTTACGGGTCGACAGGGCTTGGTTCACCCCTCCACTTT. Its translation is CASSYGSTGLGSPLHF.

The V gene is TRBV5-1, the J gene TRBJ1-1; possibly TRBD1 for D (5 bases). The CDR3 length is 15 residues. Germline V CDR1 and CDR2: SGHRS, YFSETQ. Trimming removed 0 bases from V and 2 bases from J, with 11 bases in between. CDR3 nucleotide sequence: TGCGCCAGCAGCTTGGGACAGCAACCAAACACTGAAGCTTTCTTT. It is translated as CASSLGQQPNTEAFF. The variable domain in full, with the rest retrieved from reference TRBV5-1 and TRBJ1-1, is KAGVTQTPRYLIKTRGQQVTLSCSPISGHRSVSWYQQTPGQGLQFLFEYFSETQRNKGNFPGRFSGRQFSNSRSEMNVSTLELGDSALYLCASSLGQQPNTEAFFGQGTRLTVV.

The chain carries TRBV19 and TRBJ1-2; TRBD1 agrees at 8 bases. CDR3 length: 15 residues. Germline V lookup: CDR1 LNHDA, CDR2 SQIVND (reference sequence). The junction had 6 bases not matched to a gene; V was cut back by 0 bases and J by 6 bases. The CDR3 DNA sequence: TGTGCCAGTAGTATAGACCGGGACAGGCCAAATGGCTACACCTTC. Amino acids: CASSIDRDRPNGYTF.

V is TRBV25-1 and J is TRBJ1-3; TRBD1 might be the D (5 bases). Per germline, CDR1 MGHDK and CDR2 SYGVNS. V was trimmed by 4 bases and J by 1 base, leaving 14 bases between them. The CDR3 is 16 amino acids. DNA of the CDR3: TGTGCCAGCAGTGCCCCGGGGGTAGGATCTGGAAACACCATATATTTT. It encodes CASSAPGVGSGNTIYF.

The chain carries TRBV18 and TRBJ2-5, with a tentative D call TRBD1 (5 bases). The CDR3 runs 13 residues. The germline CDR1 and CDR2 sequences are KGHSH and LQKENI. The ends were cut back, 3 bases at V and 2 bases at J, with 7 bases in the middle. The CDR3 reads CASSPTVQETQYF. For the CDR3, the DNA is TGTGCCAGCTCACCGACAGTGCAAGAGACCCAGTACTTC.

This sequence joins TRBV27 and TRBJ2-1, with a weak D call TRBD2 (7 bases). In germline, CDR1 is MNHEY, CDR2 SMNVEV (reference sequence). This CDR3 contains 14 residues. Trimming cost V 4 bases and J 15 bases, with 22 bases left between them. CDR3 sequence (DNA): TGTGCCAGCAGTTCCCCCCAATTCGGGGGGCGGCGGTTCTTC. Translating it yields CASSSPQFGGRRFF.

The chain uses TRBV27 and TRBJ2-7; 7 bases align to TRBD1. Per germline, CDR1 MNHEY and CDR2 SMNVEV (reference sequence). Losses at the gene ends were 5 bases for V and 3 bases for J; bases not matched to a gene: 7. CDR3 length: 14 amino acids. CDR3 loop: CASSPRQGYYEQYF. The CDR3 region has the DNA TGTGCCAGCAGTCCCCGACAGGGATACTACGAGCAGTACTTC.

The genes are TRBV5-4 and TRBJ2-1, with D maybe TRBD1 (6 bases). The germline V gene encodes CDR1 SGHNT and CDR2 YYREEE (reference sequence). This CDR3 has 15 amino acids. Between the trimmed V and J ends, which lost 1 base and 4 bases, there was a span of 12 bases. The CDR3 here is CASSLRQERYNEQFF. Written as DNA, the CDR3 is TGTGCCAGCAGCTTGAGACAGGAGCGTTACAATGAGCAGTTCTTC.

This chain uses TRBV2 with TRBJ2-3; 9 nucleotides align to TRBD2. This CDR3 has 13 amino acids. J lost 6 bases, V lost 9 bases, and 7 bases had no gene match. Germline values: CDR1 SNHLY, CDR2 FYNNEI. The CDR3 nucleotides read TGTGCCAGTCGGACTAGCGCCACGGATACGCAGTATTTT. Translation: CASRTSATDTQYF.

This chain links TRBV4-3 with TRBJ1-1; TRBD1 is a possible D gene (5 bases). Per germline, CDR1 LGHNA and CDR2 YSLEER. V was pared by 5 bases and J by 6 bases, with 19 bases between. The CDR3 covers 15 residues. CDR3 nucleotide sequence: TGCGCCAGCAGCGAAAGCAGGGAATTTAGGCCTGAAGCTTTCTTT. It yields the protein CASSESREFRPEAFF.

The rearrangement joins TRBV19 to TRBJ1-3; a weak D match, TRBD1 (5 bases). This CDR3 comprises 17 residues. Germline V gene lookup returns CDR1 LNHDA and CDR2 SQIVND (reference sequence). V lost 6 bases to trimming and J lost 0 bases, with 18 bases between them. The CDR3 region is CASRESGLPSSGNTIYF. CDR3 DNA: TGTGCCAGTAGAGAATCGGGACTTCCCAGCTCTGGAAACACCATATATTTT.

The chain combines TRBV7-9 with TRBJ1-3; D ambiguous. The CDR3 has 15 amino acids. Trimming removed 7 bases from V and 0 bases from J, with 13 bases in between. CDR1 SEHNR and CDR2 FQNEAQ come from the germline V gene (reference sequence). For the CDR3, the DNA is TGTGCCAGCACCGAACGGGGTAACTCTGGAAACACCATATATTTT. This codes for CASTERGNSGNTIYF.

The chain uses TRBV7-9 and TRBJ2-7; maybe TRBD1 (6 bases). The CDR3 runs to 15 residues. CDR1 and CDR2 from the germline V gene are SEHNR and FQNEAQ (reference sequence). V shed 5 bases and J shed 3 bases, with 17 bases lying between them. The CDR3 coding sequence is TGTGCCAGCAGCGGGAAGACAGGCGGTATCTACGAGCAGTACTTC. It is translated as CASSGKTGGIYEQYF.

The CDR3 DNA follows: TGTGCCAGTAGTATAGATTGGGCAAGGGGAGGCTACACCTTC. Translated: CASSIDWARGGYTF. The J gene is TRBJ1-2, the V gene TRBV19; maybe TRBD1 (5 bases). V lost 0 bases and J 8 bases, leaving 13 bases between the germline ends. From germline, CDR1 is LNHDA and CDR2 SQIVND (reference sequence). CDR3 size: 14 residues.